This is a list of T cell receptor beta chains from one sample in a study of T-cell reconstitution after alpha-beta-depleted transplantation in children. TCRdb itself ran the PCR reads through MiXCR, one entry per CDR3 protein. The data hold about 230,000 distinct CDR3 sequences, with 9.7% observed a single time. Source: PBMCs from the stem cell graft donor, taken from the stem cell graft. All receptors derive from a human donor who donated a stem cell graft to a child with SCID. CDR3s include the opening cysteine and the closing phenylalanine or tryptophan. D genes are given only for firm matches.

d_call | v_call | cdr3_aa
NA | TRBV7-9 | CASSLQGWYEQYF
NA | TRBV5-1 | CASSLVPAASYEQYF
NA | TRBV10-1 | CASSEGSYNEQFF
NA | TRBV15 | CATSRDPLLLTDTQYF
TRBD2 | TRBV5-1 | CASSLGGADYNEQFF
NA | TRBV2 | CASSEGVNTEAFF
TRBD1 | TRBV7-2 | CASSLAGTAAYEQYF
TRBD1 | TRBV2 | CASSKGQGVTQETQYF
NA | TRBV4-1 | CASSHQPASSNSPLHF
NA | TRBV5-6 | CASSLGISSGNTIYF
NA | TRBV27 | CASSPQALLSNEQFF
TRBD1 | TRBV27 | CASSPIGTGPGETQYF
NA | TRBV20-1 | CSARDIAQPQHF
NA | TRBV27 | CASSLRRKLDWRIQYF
TRBD1 | TRBV5-1 | CASSLTGLNTEAFF
NA | TRBV7-2 | CASSTDGAYTEAFF
TRBD1 | TRBV29-1 | CSVTKWDRRLRNYGYTF
NA | TRBV3-1 | CASSQGNRHEQYF
NA | TRBV12-3/TRBV12-4 | CASSLEGGLGTEAFF
NA | TRBV14 | CASSQKLGQLDTQYF
NA | TRBV10-3 | CAIRDMTTTEAFF
TRBD2 | TRBV5-1 | CASSSDRGVYEQYF
NA | TRBV29-1 | CSVEDGSGDSPLHF
NA | TRBV20-1 | CSASALRMSNQPQHF
NA | TRBV6-5 | CASSYSNQGGGYTF
TRBD1 | TRBV5-1 | CASSLEGTGPMEQYF
TRBD1 | TRBV5-1 | CASSLTGGPSRSTNEKLFF
NA | TRBV29-1 | CSVPLGGNTDTQYF
TRBD2 | TRBV20-1 | CSQRLAGRVYNEQFF
NA | TRBV6-2/TRBV6-3 | CASSYGGDSNQPQHF
TRBD1 | TRBV28 | CASSPRPDRSGGLLYGYTF
TRBD1 | TRBV11-3 | CASSLGTGALPNEQFF
TRBD1 | TRBV28 | CASSREGASWYNSPLHF
NA | TRBV5-1 | CASSLSQGGGTDTQYF
NA | TRBV7-9 | CASPAAATLIYNEKLFF
NA | TRBV5-5 | CASSLVGQREQFF
NA | TRBV29-1 | CSVPAGNTEAFF
TRBD2 | TRBV5-1 | CASSFGGINEQFF
NA | TRBV5-1 | CASSFGVNNNSPLHF
NA | TRBV12-3/TRBV12-4 | CASSFNGEQYF
TRBD1 | TRBV6-1 | CASSEGHRGAETQYF
NA | TRBV20-1 | CSARVGGSHTEAFF
TRBD2 | TRBV7-2 | CASSSGLAGGLYNERFF